Sequencing of this TCR beta chain was carried out in a study of control samples from healthy donors and cancer patients. The junction had 4 bases not matched to a gene; V was cut back by 8 bases and J by 7 bases. The CDR3 sequence is 11 residues long. The germline gives CDR1 SQVTM, CDR2 ANQGSEA. Using immunoSEQ multiplex PCR, the repertoire was profiled, and TCRdb retains in-frame clones only, with some absent. This sample has around 150,000 clones, with under 90% found just once. The receptor's source is a man younger than 40 in good health. This chain connects TRBV29-1 to TRBJ2-1, with 8 bases lining up with TRBD2. Sequences were obtained from blood. Here the CDR3 reads CSIPSGNEQFF. As DNA, the CDR3 is TGCAGCATCCCTAGCGGGAATGAGCAGTTCTTC.